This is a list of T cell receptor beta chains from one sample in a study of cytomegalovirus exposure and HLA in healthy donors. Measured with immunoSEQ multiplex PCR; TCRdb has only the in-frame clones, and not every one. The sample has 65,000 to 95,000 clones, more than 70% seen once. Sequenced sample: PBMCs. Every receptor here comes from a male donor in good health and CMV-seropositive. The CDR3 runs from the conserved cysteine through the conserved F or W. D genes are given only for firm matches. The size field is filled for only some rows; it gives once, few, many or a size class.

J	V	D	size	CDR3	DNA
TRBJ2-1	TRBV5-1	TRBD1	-	CASSTNRGSYNEQFF	TGCGCCAGCAGCACCAACAGGGGGTCGTACAATGAGCAGTTCTTC
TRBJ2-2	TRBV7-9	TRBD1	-	CASSLAGTGENTGELFF	TGTGCCAGCAGCTTAGCGGGGACAGGCGAGAACACCGGGGAGCTGTTTTTT
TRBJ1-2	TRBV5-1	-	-	CASSATEPNYGYTF	TGCGCCAGCAGCGCGACAGAGCCTAACTATGGCTACACCTTC
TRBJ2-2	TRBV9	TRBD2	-	CASSGGLAGNTGELFF	TGTGCCAGCAGCGGGGGACTAGCGGGGAACACCGGGGAGCTGTTTTTT
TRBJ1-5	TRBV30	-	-	CAWSVSEVGQPQHF	TGTGCCTGGAGTGTATCGGAGGTTGGTCAGCCCCAGCATTTT
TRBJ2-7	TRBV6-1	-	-	CASSESVPWSYEQYF	TGTGCCAGCAGTGAATCGGTGCCTTGGTCCTACGAGCAGTACTTC
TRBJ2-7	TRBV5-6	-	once	CASSFPGLISSYEQYF	TGTGCCAGCAGCTTCCCGGGACTGATATCCTCCTACGAGCAGTACTTC
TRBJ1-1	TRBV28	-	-	CASSRRAGREAFF	TGTGCCAGTTCTCGGCGGGCAGGACGGGAAGCTTTCTTT
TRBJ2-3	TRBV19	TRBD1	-	CASRRTGGSDTQYF	TGTGCCAGTAGGCGGACAGGGGGCTCCGATACGCAGTATTTT
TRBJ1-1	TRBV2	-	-	CASSEGRPKTEAFF	TGTGCCAGCAGTGAAGGGAGGCCCAAGACTGAAGCTTTCTTT
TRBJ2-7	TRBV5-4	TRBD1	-	CASRPRQGKANEQYF	TGTGCCAGCAGGCCCCGACAGGGGAAGGCAAACGAGCAGTACTTC
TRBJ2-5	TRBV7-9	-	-	CASRPLLQETQYF	TGTGCCAGCAGGCCACTACTCCAAGAGACCCAGTACTTC
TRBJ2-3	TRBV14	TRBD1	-	CASSRRGSTDTQYF	TGTGCCAGCAGCCGCAGGGGGAGCACAGATACGCAGTATTTT
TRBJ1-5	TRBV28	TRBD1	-	CASSPTWGTGNQPQHF	TGTGCCAGCAGCCCAACCTGGGGGACAGGGAATCAGCCCCAGCATTTT
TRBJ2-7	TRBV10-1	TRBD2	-	CASSTSGTYEQYF	TGCGCCAGCAGCACTAGCGGAACCTACGAGCAGTACTTC
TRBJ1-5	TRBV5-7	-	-	CASRTVLLSNQPQHF	TGTGCCAGCAGGACTGTTCTACTCAGCAATCAGCCCCAGCATTTT
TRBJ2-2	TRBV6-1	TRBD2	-	CASSASRLAGVIGELFF	TGTGCCAGCAGTGCTTCCCGACTAGCGGGAGTTATCGGGGAGCTGTTTTTT
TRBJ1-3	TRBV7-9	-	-	CSSSLVEGGRGSGNTIYF	TGTTCCAGCAGCTTAGTAGAGGGTGGCAGGGGATCTGGAAACACCATATATTTT
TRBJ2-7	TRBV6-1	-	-	CASSDNRGAGQYF	TGTGCCAGCAGTGATAACAGGGGAGCGGGGCAGTACTTC
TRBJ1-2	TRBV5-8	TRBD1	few	CASSPTGGARGGYTF	TGTGCCAGCAGCCCTACAGGGGGCGCCCGAGGAGGCTACACCTTC
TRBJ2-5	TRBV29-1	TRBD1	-	CSVKSTGGGTQYF	TGCAGCGTTAAGTCGACAGGGGGGGGGACCCAGTACTTC
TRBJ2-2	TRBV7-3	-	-	CASSLGRGGELFF	TGTGCCAGCAGCTTAGGCAGGGGTGGGGAGCTGTTTTTT
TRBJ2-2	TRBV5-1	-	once	CASRAGQANTGELFF	TGCGCCAGCAGGGCAGGGCAGGCGAACACCGGGGAGCTGTTTTTT
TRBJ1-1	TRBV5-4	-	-	CASSLEMNTEAFF	TGTGCCAGCAGCTTAGAGATGAACACTGAAGCTTTCTTT
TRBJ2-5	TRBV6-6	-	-	CASSYQETQYF	TGTGCCAGCAGCTATCAAGAGACCCAGTACTTC
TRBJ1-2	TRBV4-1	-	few	CASSQVQVNYGYTF	TGCGCCAGCAGCCAAGTACAGGTTAACTATGGCTACACCTTC
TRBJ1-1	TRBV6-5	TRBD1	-	CASTRGTEAFF	TGTGCCAGCACCAGGGGGACTGAAGCTTTCTTT
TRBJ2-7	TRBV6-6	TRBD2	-	CASSSGLAGGLDEQYF	TGTGCCAGCAGCTCGGGACTAGCGGGAGGTTTGGACGAGCAGTACTTC
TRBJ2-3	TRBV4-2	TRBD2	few	CASSRGTSETDTQYF	TGTGCCAGCAGCCGAGGGACTAGCGAAACAGATACGCAGTATTTT
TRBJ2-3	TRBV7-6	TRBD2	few	CASSLTPGLAGDDTQYF	TGTGCCAGCAGCTTAACACCTGGACTAGCGGGAGACGATACGCAGTATTTT
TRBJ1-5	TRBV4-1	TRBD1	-	CASSRIQGAPYSNQPQHF	TGCGCCAGCAGCAGGATCCAGGGGGCCCCCTATAGCAATCAGCCCCAGCATTTT
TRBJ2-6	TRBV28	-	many	CASRKQGSPANVLTF	TGTGCCAGCAGGAAGCAGGGGAGCCCGGCCAACGTCCTGACTTTC
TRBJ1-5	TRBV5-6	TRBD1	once	CASSLVPGQGNQPQHF	TGTGCCAGCAGCTTGGTGCCGGGACAGGGAAATCAGCCCCAGCATTTT
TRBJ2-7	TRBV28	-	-	CASSNPYRDGEQYF	TGTGCCAGCAGTAACCCCTACAGGGACGGCGAGCAGTACTTC
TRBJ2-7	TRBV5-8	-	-	CASSFSGDLNEQYF	TGTGCCAGCAGCTTCTCAGGGGATTTGAACGAGCAGTACTTC
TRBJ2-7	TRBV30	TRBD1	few	CAWGQGEQYF	TGTGCCTGGGGACAGGGCGAGCAGTACTTC
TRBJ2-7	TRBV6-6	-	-	CASREGVSYEQYF	TGTGCCAGCAGGGAAGGGGTATCCTACGAGCAGTACTTC
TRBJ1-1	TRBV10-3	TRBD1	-	CAIGTTGGAGNTEAFF	TGTGCCATCGGGACAACAGGGGGCGCAGGGAACACTGAAGCTTTCTTT
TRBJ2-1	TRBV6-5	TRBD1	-	CASSYLPGQGFNEQFF	TGTGCCAGCAGTTACCTACCGGGACAGGGATTCAATGAGCAGTTCTTC
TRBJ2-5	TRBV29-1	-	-	CSVGPLPGTTVQETQYF	TGCAGCGTTGGTCCCCTACCCGGGACAACGGTCCAAGAGACCCAGTACTTC
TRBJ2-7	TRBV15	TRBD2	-	CATSREGLVYEQYF	TGTGCCACCAGCAGAGAGGGACTAGTCTACGAGCAGTACTTC